This TCR beta chain was documented in a study of blood T cell repertoires in COVID-19. Sequencing was performed with immunoSEQ multiplex PCR; in TCRdb, only in-frame clones are kept and a portion is missing. The sample carries roughly 230,000 clones, around 81% recorded once. Enrolled through a virtual design, the participants were between about 18 and 100 years of age and came from some 26 US areas. Participants' reported clinical history set cohort assignment. Donors of Cohort 3 who recovered were those that had two negative PCRs, clearance, or symptom resolution. Trimming shortened V by 3 bases and J by 0 bases, and 16 bases separated the two germline ends. This CDR3 is built from 17 residues. Looked up from germline, CDR1 is LNHDA and CDR2 is SQIVND (reference sequence).

The sequenced sample was PBMCs or T cells enriched from blood (not recorded which). The chain joins TRBV19 to TRBJ2-3; D ambiguous. The clonotype was recovered from a man aged 50 to 60 who had recovered from COVID-19. The CDR3 DNA follows: TGTGCCAGTAGTATGCCATGGGCCGTAACTAGCACAGATACGCAGTATTTT. Protein: CASSMPWAVTSTDTQYF.